A selection of T cell receptor beta chains follows, all from one sample in a study of spatial heterogeneity in lung cancer. TCRdb redid the calling of the 5' RACE reads with MiXCR, one entry per CDR3 protein. The sample includes about 86,000 distinct CDR3 sequences, roughly 12% of them seen just once. Sequenced material: PBMCs, taken at surgery. The source of these receptors is a male donor with early-stage non-small cell lung cancer. CDR3s include the opening cysteine and the closing phenylalanine or tryptophan. The D gene is left open where the match is weak. Only part of the rows carry a size: once, few, many, or a class if the clone is expanded.

CDR3,DNA,size,D,J,V
CASSPNYGYTF,TGTGCCAGCAGTCCGAACTATGGCTACACCTTC,many,NA,TRBJ1-2,TRBV12-3/TRBV12-4
CSASGRRETQYF,TGCAGTGCTAGCGGGCGTCGAGAGACCCAGTACTTC,few,NA,TRBJ2-5,TRBV20-1
CSVRTGVLDNEQFF,TGCAGCGTCCGAACAGGGGTTTTAGACAATGAGCAGTTCTTC,NA,TRBD1,TRBJ2-1,TRBV29-1
CASMESQETQYF,TGCGCCAGTATGGAGAGCCAAGAGACCCAGTACTTC,few,NA,TRBJ2-5,TRBV5-1
CASSVEALAGEQFF,TGTGCCAGCAGCGTAGAGGCGCTAGCAGGTGAGCAGTTCTTC,NA,NA,TRBJ2-1,TRBV9
CASSEALFNINEQFF,TGTGCCAGCAGTGAAGCGCTTTTCAACATCAATGAGCAGTTCTTC,few,NA,TRBJ2-1,TRBV2
CASSHGYEQYF,TGTGCCAGCAGCCACGGCTACGAGCAGTACTTC,few,NA,TRBJ2-7,TRBV14
CSATQAGGWKYF,TGCAGTGCCACACAAGCGGGTGGATGGAAGTACTTC,NA,NA,TRBJ2-7,TRBV20-1
CASSPQGSNQPQHF,TGTGCCAGTAGTCCTCAGGGAAGCAATCAGCCCCAGCATTTT,NA,NA,TRBJ1-5,TRBV19
CASSQEYLAGETQYF,TGCGCCAGCAGCCAAGAATATCTAGCGGGAGAGACCCAGTACTTC,few,TRBD2,TRBJ2-5,TRBV4-1
CASSPDRGSTEAFF,TGCGCCAGCAGCCCCGACAGGGGTAGCACTGAAGCTTTCTTT,NA,TRBD1,TRBJ1-1,TRBV5-1
CASSQSRGITDSATRF,TGTGCCAGCAGCCAATCTAGGGGAATTACGGACTCCGCAACGAGATTT,NA,NA,TRBJ2-3,TRBV4-2
CASSGDIRTDTQYF,TGTGCCAGCTCGGGGGACATACGCACAGATACGCAGTATTTT,few,NA,TRBJ2-3,TRBV18
CASSPREVLAGETDTQYF,TGTGCCAGCAGCCCCCGAGAAGTACTAGCGGGGGAAACAGATACGCAGTATTTT,many,TRBD2,TRBJ2-3,TRBV6-2/TRBV6-3
CASSEGLAGANEQFF,TGTGCCAGCAGCGAGGGACTAGCGGGAGCCAATGAGCAGTTCTTC,many,TRBD2,TRBJ2-1,TRBV2
CASSVGTEAFF,TGTGCCAGCAGTGTGGGCACTGAAGCTTTCTTT,few,NA,TRBJ1-1,TRBV2
CASSQPPVNTEAFF,TGTGCCAGCAGCCAACCCCCAGTGAACACTGAAGCTTTCTTT,NA,NA,TRBJ1-1,TRBV4-2
CSASHSMNTEAFF,TGCAGTGCAAGCCACAGTATGAACACTGAAGCTTTCTTT,many,NA,TRBJ1-1,TRBV20-1
CASSYRAPRNTEAFF,TGTGCCAGCAGCTATCGGGCTCCAAGGAACACTGAAGCTTTCTTT,NA,NA,TRBJ1-1,TRBV13
CASSSTHPGQIYEQYF,TGTGCCAGCAGCTCTACCCATCCGGGACAAATCTACGAGCAGTACTTC,many,NA,TRBJ2-7,TRBV7-9
CASSLVVAGPENEQFF,TGCGCCAGCAGCTTGGTCGTAGCGGGGCCGGAGAATGAGCAGTTCTTC,few,TRBD2,TRBJ2-1,TRBV5-1
CASSPGTAGNTIYF,TGTGCCAGCAGCCCAGGGACAGCTGGAAACACCATATATTTT,few,TRBD1,TRBJ1-3,TRBV7-2
CATSSARGNTEAFF,TGTGCCACCAGCAGCGCCAGGGGGAACACTGAAGCTTTCTTT,few,NA,TRBJ1-1,TRBV15
CASRLSTEWGYTF,TGTGCCAGCAGACTTTCTACCGAATGGGGCTACACCTTC,NA,NA,TRBJ1-2,TRBV12-3/TRBV12-4
CASSLVVRDTGELFF,TGTGCCAGCAGCTTAGTAGTTCGTGACACCGGGGAGCTGTTTTTT,few,NA,TRBJ2-2,TRBV7-9
CASIRPGTSGGADEQYF,TGTGCCAGCATCCGCCCCGGGACTAGCGGGGGGGCCGACGAGCAGTACTTC,NA,TRBD2,TRBJ2-7,TRBV27
CAWRAGFAQGEQYF,TGTGCCTGGAGAGCGGGTTTTGCGCAAGGCGAGCAGTACTTC,few,NA,TRBJ2-7,TRBV30
CASSNQVGLGTDTQYF,TGTGCCAGCAGTAACCAAGTGGGTCTGGGCACAGATACGCAGTATTTT,NA,NA,TRBJ2-3,TRBV6-6
CASSEGRTGGTDTQYF,TGTGCCAGCAGTGAAGGGAGGACAGGGGGGACAGATACGCAGTATTTT,many,TRBD1,TRBJ2-3,TRBV2
CASSWTGAPLSSYEQYF,TGTGCCAGCAGCTGGACAGGGGCCCCCCTGAGCTCCTACGAGCAGTACTTC,few,TRBD1,TRBJ2-7,TRBV6-5
CASSLFGSYEQYF,TGTGCCAGCAGTTTATTTGGGTCCTACGAGCAGTACTTC,many,NA,TRBJ2-7,TRBV28
CASSAFQSSSGANVLTF,TGTGCCAGCAGCGCCTTCCAGTCTTCCTCTGGGGCCAACGTCCTGACTTTC,NA,NA,TRBJ2-6,TRBV7-8
CSVEVGFRVVDEQFF,TGCAGCGTTGAAGTGGGATTCCGCGTAGTAGATGAGCAGTTCTTC,medium-sized,NA,TRBJ2-1,TRBV29-1
CASSTRDSYNEQFF,TGTGCCAGCAGCACCCGGGACTCCTACAATGAGCAGTTCTTC,few,NA,TRBJ2-1,TRBV7-9
CAISEGTAFLNTGELFF,TGTGCCATCAGTGAGGGAACTGCGTTTTTGAACACCGGGGAGCTGTTTTTT,NA,NA,TRBJ2-2,TRBV10-3
CATSREPNTEAFF,TGTGCCACCAGCAGAGAGCCAAACACTGAAGCTTTCTTT,few,NA,TRBJ1-1,TRBV15
CASSERTRPSAAWSGTGELFF,TGTGCCAGCAGTGAAAGGACACGTCCATCGGCGGCCTGGTCGGGCACCGGGGAGCTGTTTTTT,medium-sized,NA,TRBJ2-2,TRBV6-1
CSVPGQFLTGQFGYTF,TGCAGCGTTCCGGGACAGTTTCTTACGGGGCAATTTGGCTACACCTTC,many,TRBD1,TRBJ1-2,TRBV29-1
CASSHLNRDPNYGYTF,TGTGCCAGCAGCCACCTAAACAGGGACCCTAACTATGGCTACACCTTC,many,NA,TRBJ1-2,TRBV14
CAISGGQGNPNYGYTF,TGTGCCATCAGTGGGGGACAGGGGAATCCTAACTATGGCTACACCTTC,many,TRBD1,TRBJ1-2,TRBV10-3
CSASPLVGQRNEQFF,TGCAGTGCTTCACCCCTGGTAGGACAACGCAATGAGCAGTTCTTC,medium-sized,NA,TRBJ2-1,TRBV20-1
CASSSDTSNTEAFF,TGTGCCAGCAGTTCTGACACGTCGAACACTGAAGCTTTCTTT,few,NA,TRBJ1-1,TRBV6-6
CSVARGGNEQYF,TGCAGCGTTGCCAGGGGAGGAAACGAGCAGTACTTC,NA,NA,TRBJ2-7,TRBV29-1
CASKFGGVNTEAFF,TGTGCCAGCAAGTTCGGAGGGGTGAACACTGAAGCTTTCTTT,few,NA,TRBJ1-1,TRBV6-5
CASSLGTSNQPQHF,TGTGCCAGCAGTCTTGGGACATCTAATCAGCCCCAGCATTTT,many,NA,TRBJ1-5,TRBV2
CASSLPTGSTEAFF,TGTGCCAGCAGCCTCCCTACAGGGAGCACTGAAGCTTTCTTT,many,NA,TRBJ1-1,TRBV5-6
CSARDLAITDTQYF,TGCAGTGCTAGAGACTTGGCGATCACAGATACGCAGTATTTT,many,NA,TRBJ2-3,TRBV20-1
CASSPPNSPLHF,TGTGCCAGCTCACCACCGAATTCACCCCTCCACTTT,many,NA,TRBJ1-6,TRBV18